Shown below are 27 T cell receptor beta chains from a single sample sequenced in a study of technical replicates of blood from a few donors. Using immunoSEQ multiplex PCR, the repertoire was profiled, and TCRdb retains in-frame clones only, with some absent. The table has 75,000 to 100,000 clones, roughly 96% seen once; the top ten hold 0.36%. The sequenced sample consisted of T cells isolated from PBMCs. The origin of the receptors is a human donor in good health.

CDR3 sequence reads: CASSLFAEETQYF. The DNA for the CDR3 is TGCGCCAGCAGCTTGTTTGCGGAAGAGACCCAGTACTTC. The V gene is TRBV5-1, the J gene TRBJ2-5; D is ambiguous. Germline loops: CDR1 SGHRS, CDR2 YFSETQ. This CDR3 contains 13 residues. The V end was cut by 1 base, the J end by 3 bases, with 7 bases between.

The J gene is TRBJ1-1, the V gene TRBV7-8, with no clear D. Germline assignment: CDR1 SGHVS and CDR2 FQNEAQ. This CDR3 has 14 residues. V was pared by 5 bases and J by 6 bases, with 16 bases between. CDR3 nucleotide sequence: TGTGCCAGCAGCGTCCAGAACCAGGCACCTGAAGCTTTCTTT. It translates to CASSVQNQAPEAFF.

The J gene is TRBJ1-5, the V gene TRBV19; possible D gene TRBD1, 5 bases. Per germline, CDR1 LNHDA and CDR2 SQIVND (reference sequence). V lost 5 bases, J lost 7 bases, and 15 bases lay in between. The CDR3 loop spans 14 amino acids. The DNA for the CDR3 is TGTGCCAGTAGTTTGCCAGGGCCCAGACAGCCCCAGCATTTT. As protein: CASSLPGPRQPQHF.

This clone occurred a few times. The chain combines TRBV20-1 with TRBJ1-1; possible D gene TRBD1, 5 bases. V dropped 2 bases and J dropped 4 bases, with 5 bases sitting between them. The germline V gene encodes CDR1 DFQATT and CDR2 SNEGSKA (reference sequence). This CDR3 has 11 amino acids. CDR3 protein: CSARQGTEAFF. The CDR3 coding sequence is TGCAGTGCTAGACAGGGCACTGAAGCTTTCTTT.

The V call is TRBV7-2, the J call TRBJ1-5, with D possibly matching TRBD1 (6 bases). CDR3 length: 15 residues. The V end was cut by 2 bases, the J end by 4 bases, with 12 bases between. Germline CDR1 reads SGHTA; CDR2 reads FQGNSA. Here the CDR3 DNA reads TGTGCCAGCAGCTTACAGGGGCTCTCTAATCAGCCCCAGCATTTT. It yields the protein CASSLQGLSNQPQHF.

CDR3 sequence reads: CASSPDRNTIYF. CDR3 coding DNA: TGTGCCAGCAGCCCGGACAGAAACACCATATATTTT. The chain has TRBV7-6 and TRBJ1-3; D is perhaps TRBD1 (5 bases). The V end lost 5 bases, the J end lost 5 bases, and 7 bases lay between the germline ends. The germline gives CDR1 SGHVS, CDR2 FNYEAQ. The CDR3 extends over 12 amino acids.

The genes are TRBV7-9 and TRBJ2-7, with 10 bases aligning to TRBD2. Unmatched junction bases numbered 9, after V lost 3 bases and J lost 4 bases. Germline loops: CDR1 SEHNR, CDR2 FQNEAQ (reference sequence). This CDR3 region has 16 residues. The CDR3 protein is CASSFSTSGDPYEQYF. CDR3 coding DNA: TGTGCCAGCAGCTTTTCTACTAGCGGGGACCCTTACGAGCAGTACTTC.

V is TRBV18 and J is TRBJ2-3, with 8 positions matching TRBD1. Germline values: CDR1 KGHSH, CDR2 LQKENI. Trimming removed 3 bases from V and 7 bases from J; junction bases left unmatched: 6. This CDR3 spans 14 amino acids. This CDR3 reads CASSPPGQDHTQYF. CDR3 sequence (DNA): TGTGCCAGCTCACCTCCGGGACAGGATCATACGCAGTATTTT.

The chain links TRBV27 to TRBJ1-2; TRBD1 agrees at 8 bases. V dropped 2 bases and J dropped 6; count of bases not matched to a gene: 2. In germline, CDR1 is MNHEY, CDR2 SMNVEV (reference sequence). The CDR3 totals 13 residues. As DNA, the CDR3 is TGTGCCAGCAGTTTACGGACAGGGCATGGCTACACCTTC. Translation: CASSLRTGHGYTF.

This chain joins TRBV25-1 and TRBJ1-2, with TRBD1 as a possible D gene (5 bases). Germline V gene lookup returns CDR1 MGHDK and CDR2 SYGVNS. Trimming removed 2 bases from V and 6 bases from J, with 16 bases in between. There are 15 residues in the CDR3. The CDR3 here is CASSELLGGEDGYTF. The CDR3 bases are TGTGCCAGCAGTGAACTCCTTGGGGGGGAAGATGGCTACACCTTC.

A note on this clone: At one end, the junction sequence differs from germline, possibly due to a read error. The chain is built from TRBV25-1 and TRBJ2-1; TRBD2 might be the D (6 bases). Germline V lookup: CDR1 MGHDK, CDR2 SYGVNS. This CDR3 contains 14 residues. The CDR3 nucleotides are TGTGTCAGCAAGTTGCGGGGAACTACAGATGAGCAGTTCTTC. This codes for CVSKLRGTTDEQFF.

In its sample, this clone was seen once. This chain's CDR3 is CASSFGFNYGYTF. CDR3 bases: TGTGCCAGCAGCTTCGGGTTTAACTATGGCTACACCTTC. The chain is built from TRBV11-2 and TRBJ1-2; D not resolved. The germline gives CDR1 SGHAT, CDR2 FQNNGV. V was cut by 3 bases and J by 1 base, with 6 bases left in between. The CDR3 totals 13 residues.

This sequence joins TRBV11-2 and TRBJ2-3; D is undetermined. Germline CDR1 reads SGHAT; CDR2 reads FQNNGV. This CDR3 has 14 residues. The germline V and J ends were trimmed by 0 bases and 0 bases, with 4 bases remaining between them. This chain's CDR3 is CASSLERSTDTQYF. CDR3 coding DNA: TGTGCCAGCAGCTTAGAACGGAGCACAGATACGCAGTATTTT.

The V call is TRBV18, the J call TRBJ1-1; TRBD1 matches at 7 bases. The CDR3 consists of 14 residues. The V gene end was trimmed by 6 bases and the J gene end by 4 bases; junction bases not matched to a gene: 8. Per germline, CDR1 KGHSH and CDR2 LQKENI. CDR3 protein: CASSRDSSITEAFF. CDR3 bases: TGTGCCAGCTCCCGGGACAGTAGCATCACTGAAGCTTTCTTT. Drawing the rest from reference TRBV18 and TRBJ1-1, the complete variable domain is NAGVMQNPRHLVRRRGQEARLRCSPMKGHSHVYWYRQLPEEGLKFMVYLQKENIIDESGMPKERFSAEFPKEGPSILRIQQVVRGDSAAYFCASSRDSSITEAFFGQGTRLTVV.

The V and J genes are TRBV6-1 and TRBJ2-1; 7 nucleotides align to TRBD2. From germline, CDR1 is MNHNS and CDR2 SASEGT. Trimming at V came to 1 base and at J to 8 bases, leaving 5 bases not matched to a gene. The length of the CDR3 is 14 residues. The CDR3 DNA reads TGTGCCAGCAGTGAAGGGCGGGAGTTGCATGAGCAGTTCTTC. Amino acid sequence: CASSEGRELHEQFF.

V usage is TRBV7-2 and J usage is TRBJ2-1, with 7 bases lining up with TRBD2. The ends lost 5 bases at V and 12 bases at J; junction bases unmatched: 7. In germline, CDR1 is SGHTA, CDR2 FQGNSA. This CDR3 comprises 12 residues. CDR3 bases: TGTGCCAGCAGCATTTGGGGGAGGGCGCAGTTCTTC. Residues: CASSIWGRAQFF. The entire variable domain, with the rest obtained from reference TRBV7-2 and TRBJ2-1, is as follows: GAGVSQSPSNKVTEKGKDVELRCDPISGHTALYWYRQSLGQGLEFLIYFQGNSAPDKSGLPSDRFSAERTGGSVSTLTIQRTQQEDSAVYLCASSIWGRAQFFGPGTRLTVL.

The CDR3 DNA sequence: TGTGCCAGCTCAGCTACACCCACATCTCTCGGGTCGAATGAAAAACTGTTTTTT. Translated: CASSATPTSLGSNEKLFF. The V and J genes are TRBV18 and TRBJ1-4, with D hard to call. The CDR3 is made up of 18 amino acids. V lost 5 bases, J lost 5 bases, and 24 bases lay in between. Germline V lookup: CDR1 KGHSH, CDR2 LQKENI. Supplemented by reference TRBV18 and TRBJ1-4, the full variable domain reads NAGVMQNPRHLVRRRGQEARLRCSPMKGHSHVYWYRQLPEEGLKFMVYLQKENIIDESGMPKERFSAEFPKEGPSILRIQQVVRGDSAAYFCASSATPTSLGSNEKLFFGSGTQLSVL.

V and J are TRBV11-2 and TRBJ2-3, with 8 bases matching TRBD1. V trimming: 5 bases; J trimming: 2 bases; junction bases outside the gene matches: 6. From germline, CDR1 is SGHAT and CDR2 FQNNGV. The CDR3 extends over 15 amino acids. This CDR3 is CASSARTGSTDTQYF. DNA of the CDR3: TGTGCCAGCAGCGCGAGGACAGGGTCCACAGATACGCAGTATTTT.

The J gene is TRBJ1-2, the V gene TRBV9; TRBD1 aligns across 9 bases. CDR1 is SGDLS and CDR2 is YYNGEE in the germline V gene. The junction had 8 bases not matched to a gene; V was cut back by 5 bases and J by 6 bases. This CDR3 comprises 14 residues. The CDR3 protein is CASSLQGAHNGYTF. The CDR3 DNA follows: TGTGCCAGCAGTTTACAGGGGGCGCACAATGGCTACACCTTC.

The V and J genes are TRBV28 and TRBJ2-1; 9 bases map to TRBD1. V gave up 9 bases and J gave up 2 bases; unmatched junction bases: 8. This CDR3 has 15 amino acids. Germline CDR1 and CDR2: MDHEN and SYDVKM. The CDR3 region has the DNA TGTGCCAGTTCAACCGGGACAGGGACCTACAATGAGCAGTTCTTC. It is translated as CASSTGTGTYNEQFF.

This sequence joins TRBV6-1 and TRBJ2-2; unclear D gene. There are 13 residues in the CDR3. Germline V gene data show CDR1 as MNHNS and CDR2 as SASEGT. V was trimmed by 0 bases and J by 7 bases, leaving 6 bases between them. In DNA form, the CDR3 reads TGTGCCAGCAGTGAAGCAATGAGCGGGGAGCTGTTTTTT. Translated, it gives CASSEAMSGELFF.

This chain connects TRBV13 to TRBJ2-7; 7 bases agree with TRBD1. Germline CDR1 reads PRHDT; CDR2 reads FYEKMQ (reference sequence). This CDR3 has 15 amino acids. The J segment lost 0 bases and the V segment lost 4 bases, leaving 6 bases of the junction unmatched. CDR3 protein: CASSYRGESSYEQYF. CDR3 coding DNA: TGTGCCAGCAGCTACAGGGGCGAAAGCTCCTACGAGCAGTACTTC.

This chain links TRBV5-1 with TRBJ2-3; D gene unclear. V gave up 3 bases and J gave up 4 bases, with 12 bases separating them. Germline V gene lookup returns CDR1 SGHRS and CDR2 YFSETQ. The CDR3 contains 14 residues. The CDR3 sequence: CASSSLGYADTQYF. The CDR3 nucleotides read TGCGCCAGCAGCTCACTCGGGTATGCAGATACGCAGTATTTT.

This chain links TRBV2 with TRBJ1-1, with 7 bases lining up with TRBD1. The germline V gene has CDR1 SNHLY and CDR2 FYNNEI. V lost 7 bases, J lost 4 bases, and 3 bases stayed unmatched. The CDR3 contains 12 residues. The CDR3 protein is CASKGQSTEAFF. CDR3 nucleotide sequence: TGTGCCAGCAAGGGACAGTCCACTGAAGCTTTCTTT.

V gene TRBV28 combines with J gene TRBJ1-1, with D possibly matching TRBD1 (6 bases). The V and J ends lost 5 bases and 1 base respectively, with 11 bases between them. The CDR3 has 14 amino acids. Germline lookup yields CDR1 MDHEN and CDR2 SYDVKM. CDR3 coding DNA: TGTGCCAGCAGTGGGCAGGACAGGAACACTGAAGCTTTCTTT. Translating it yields CASSGQDRNTEAFF.

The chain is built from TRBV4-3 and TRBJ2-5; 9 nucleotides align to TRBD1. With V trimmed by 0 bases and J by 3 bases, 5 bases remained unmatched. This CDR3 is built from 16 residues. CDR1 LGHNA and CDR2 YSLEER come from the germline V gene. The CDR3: CASSQEGTGSKETQYF. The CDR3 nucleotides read TGCGCCAGCAGCCAAGAAGGGACAGGGTCAAAAGAGACCCAGTACTTC.

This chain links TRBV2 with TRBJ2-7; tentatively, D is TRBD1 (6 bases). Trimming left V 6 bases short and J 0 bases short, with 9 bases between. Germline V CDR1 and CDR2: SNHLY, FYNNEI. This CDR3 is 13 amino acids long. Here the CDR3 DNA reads TGTGCCAGCAGCCCGGACAGCTCCTACGAGCAGTACTTC. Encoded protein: CASSPDSSYEQYF.